This T cell receptor beta chain was sequenced in a study of T cell repertoires in cytomegalovirus infection. Background on the study: Public signatures in TCR beta pointed to CMV infection and matching HLA type.

To note about this clonotype: Its antigen is not known.

Whole-study results and caveats: HLA-C-restricted CMV clonotypes gave the most frequent clonotype in two of eight donors.

MiXCR, run by TCRdb on the reads, gives a single entry per CDR3 protein. The sample yields around 740,000 distinct CDR3 sequences, about 40% seen once. The trim removed 4 bases at V and 3 bases at J, leaving 6 bases unmatched. CDR3 length: 14 residues. The germline V gene has CDR1 LGHDT and CDR2 YNNKEL (reference sequence). The chain couples TRBV3-1 to TRBJ2-7; 7 nucleotides line up with TRBD1. Sequencing was performed on PBMCs. This clonotype was sampled from a human donor in good health (CMV status not recorded). Some clones in this sample may be carry-over from other donors' samples. The CDR3 reads CASSPSGQYYEQYF. CDR3 DNA: TGTGCCAGCAGCCCCTCGGGACAGTACTACGAGCAGTACTTC.